The rows below give T cell receptor beta chains drawn from one sample of a study of radiation and T cells in renal cell carcinoma. Profiled with immunoSEQ multiplex PCR; TCRdb holds only in-frame clones, not every one. The table has about 150,000 clones, over 75% seen once. Sequencing used blood, obtained from a patient whose treatment included radiotherapy and nephrectomy. Receptor source: a woman in her forties or fifties with renal cell carcinoma. Each CDR3 is given with its conserved first and last residue. D genes are given only for firm matches. Clone size is not always given. Where it is, it says once, few, many or a class for expanded clones.

clone size	V gene	D gene	J gene	CDR3 DNA	CDR3 protein
once	TRBV7-9	-	TRBJ2-7	TGTGCCAGCAGCCCGGCCGGGGGTAGATACGAGCAGTACTTC	CASSPAGGRYEQYF
-	TRBV11-3	-	TRBJ2-5	TGTGCCAGCAGCTTAGACGGGGGAGGTGAGACCCAGTACTTC	CASSLDGGGETQYF
-	TRBV5-1	-	TRBJ2-5	TGCGCCAGCAGCACGACATCAGAGACCCAGTACTTC	CASSTTSETQYF
-	TRBV6-1	TRBD1	TRBJ2-3	TGTGCCAGCATAAGGGACAGGGGCACAGATACGCAGTATTTT	CASIRDRGTDTQYF
-	TRBV25-1	-	TRBJ2-7	TGTGCCAGCAGTGATACCCATCCACCCTACGAGCAGTACTTC	CASSDTHPPYEQYF
-	TRBV7-2	-	TRBJ1-4	TGTGCCAGCAGCTTAGCGGGAGGGACATCTAGCGAAAAACTGTTTTTT	CASSLAGGTSSEKLFF
-	TRBV6-6	-	TRBJ2-2	TGTGCCAGCACCAAGGACCTGAACACCGGGGAGCTGTTTTTT	CASTKDLNTGELFF
-	TRBV4-1	-	TRBJ1-3	TGCGCCAGCAGCCAAGATCCCGATACTGGAAACACCATATATTTT	CASSQDPDTGNTIYF
few	TRBV6-1	TRBD1	TRBJ1-1	TGTGCCAGCAGTGAAGGGAGGGGGCGCACTGAAGCTTTCTTT	CASSEGRGRTEAFF
-	TRBV9	-	TRBJ1-6	TGTGCCAGCAGCGTAGATGTCCGGAATTCACCCCTCCACTTT	CASSVDVRNSPLHF
-	TRBV4-3	-	TRBJ1-4	TGCGCCAGCAGCCAAGTTAAGGGGATAGGGGAAAAACTGTTTTTT	CASSQVKGIGEKLFF
-	TRBV4-3	-	TRBJ1-3	TGCGCCAGCAGCCAACGTCTCACCTTCTCTGGAAACACCATATATTTT	CASSQRLTFSGNTIYF
-	TRBV7-2	-	TRBJ1-2	TGTGCCAGCAGCTTAGACCCCGCCCCGAGGGGGAACTATGGCTACACCTTC	CASSLDPAPRGNYGYTF
few	TRBV29-1	-	TRBJ2-2	TGCAGCGTTGAATCCCCGTTGAACACCGGGGAGCTGTTTTTT	CSVESPLNTGELFF
once	TRBV10-3	TRBD1	TRBJ1-6	TGTGCCATCAGTGAGGAGACAGGGCATTCACCCCTCCACTTT	CAISEETGHSPLHF
-	TRBV9	-	TRBJ1-5	TGTGCCAGCAGCGTAGGTTCAGGGTATAGCAATCAGCCCCAGCATTTT	CASSVGSGYSNQPQHF
-	TRBV18	-	TRBJ2-2	TGTGCCAGCTCACCATACACGTGGGTCGGGGAGCTGTTTTTT	CASSPYTWVGELFF
-	TRBV29-1	-	TRBJ2-5	TGCAGCGATGGACAGCCTGGTGGGGAGACCCAGTACTTC	CSDGQPGGETQYF
-	TRBV9	TRBD2	TRBJ2-1	TGTGCCAGCAGCGTAGTAGCGGGGGTTAATGAGCAGTTCTTC	CASSVVAGVNEQFF
-	TRBV7-2	-	TRBJ2-7	TGTGCCAGCAGCCAGGGACACGCGTCTGGTGAGCAGTACTTC	CASSQGHASGEQYF
-	TRBV6-5	-	TRBJ1-5	TGTGCCACTAAACCGAACGGGGGGAATCAGCCCCAGCATTTT	CATKPNGGNQPQHF
-	TRBV2	TRBD1	TRBJ1-2	TGTGCCAGCAGTGACGCAGGGGGAGGGGGTAACTATGGCTACACCTTC	CASSDAGGGGNYGYTF
-	TRBV6-6	-	TRBJ2-1	TGTGCCAGCAGTTACCCGGAGGGTGAGCAGTTCTTC	CASSYPEGEQFF